A selection of T cell receptor beta chains follows, all from one sample in a study of blood T cell repertoires in COVID-19. Measured with immunoSEQ multiplex PCR; TCRdb has only the in-frame clones, and not every one. In the table there are 150,000 or so clones, about 85% of which are singletons. Material for sequencing was PBMCs or T cells enriched from blood (not recorded which). Receptor source: a middle-aged woman who had been exposed to COVID-19. The CDR3 runs from the conserved cysteine through the conserved F or W. Fields, in order: D gene, V gene, clone size, J gene, CDR3 protein, CDR3 DNA. The D gene is left open where the match is weak. Only some rows state a clone size, as once, few, many or a class for expanded clones.

>TRBD1|TRBV28|NA|TRBJ1-2
CASSLDRAYYGYTF
TGTGCCAGCAGTTTAGACAGGGCCTACTATGGCTACACCTTC
>NA|TRBV7-7|NA|TRBJ2-5
CASSLGGGYQETQYF
TGTGCCAGCAGCTTAGGCGGGGGCTACCAAGAGACCCAGTACTTC
>TRBD2|TRBV19|NA|TRBJ2-6
CASSIPPGGLVGANVLTF
TGTGCCAGTAGTATCCCCCCGGGAGGGTTAGTCGGGGCCAACGTCCTGACTTTC
>TRBD1|TRBV4-1|NA|TRBJ1-1
CASSQEAGTGYVSTEAFF
TGCGCCAGCAGCCAAGAAGCGGGGACAGGGTATGTAAGCACTGAAGCTTTCTTT
>NA|TRBV28|NA|TRBJ2-2
CASVRSSTGELFF
TGTGCCAGCGTCCGGTCGAGCACCGGGGAGCTGTTTTTT
>NA|TRBV9|NA|TRBJ2-1
CASSAVGAQFF
TGTGCCAGCAGCGCCGTGGGGGCGCAGTTCTTC
>NA|TRBV15|NA|TRBJ1-3
CATSSPFILNSGNTIYF
TGTGCCACCAGCAGCCCCTTCATACTGAACTCTGGAAACACCATATATTTT
>NA|TRBV27|NA|TRBJ2-7
CATKRDILSYEQYF
TGTGCCACCAAGCGGGACATCCTCTCCTACGAGCAGTACTTC
>NA|TRBV7-2|NA|TRBJ1-1
CASSREVGGPEAFF
TGTGCCAGCAGCCGGGAGGTGGGGGGCCCTGAAGCTTTCTTT
>NA|TRBV27|NA|TRBJ2-1
CASSLHLNGNEQFF
TGTGCCAGCAGTTTACATCTGAACGGCAATGAGCAGTTCTTC
>NA|TRBV3-1/TRBV3-2|NA|TRBJ1-5
CASSQKANQPQHF
TGTGCCAGCAGCCAAAAAGCAAATCAGCCCCAGCATTTT
>TRBD1|TRBV18|NA|TRBJ2-7
CASSRFRDSTYEQYF
TGTGCCAGCTCACGATTCCGGGACAGTACCTACGAGCAGTACTTC
>TRBD2|TRBV4-2|NA|TRBJ2-3
CASSRLTSGGGTDTQYF
TGTGCCAGCAGCCGCCTAACTAGCGGGGGGGGCACAGATACGCAGTATTTT
>TRBD2|TRBV7-2|NA|TRBJ2-7
CASSLEAGESEQYF
TGTGCCAGCAGCTTAGAGGCGGGAGAGTCCGAGCAGTACTTC
>TRBD2|TRBV7-2|NA|TRBJ2-2
CASSFSGATGELFF
TGTGCCAGCAGCTTTAGCGGGGCCACCGGGGAGCTGTTTTTT
>TRBD1|TRBV6-5|NA|TRBJ1-2
CASSYSGTGGYTF
TGTGCCAGCAGTTATTCCGGGACAGGGGGCTACACCTTC
>TRBD1|TRBV6-5|NA|TRBJ1-4
CASSYRGGEKLFF
TGTGCCAGCAGTTACAGAGGGGGCGAAAAACTGTTTTTT
>NA|TRBV13|NA|TRBJ2-7
CASSYRSEQYF
TGTGCCAGCAGCTACAGAAGCGAGCAGTACTTC
>NA|TRBV5-1|NA|TRBJ2-3
CASSLVGESRDTQYF
TGCGCCAGCAGCTTGGTCGGGGAGTCGAGAGATACGCAGTATTTT
>NA|TRBV4-1|NA|TRBJ2-7
CASSQGAGGIGYEQYF
TGCGCCAGCAGCCAAGGCGCCGGCGGGATTGGCTACGAGCAGTACTTC
>TRBD1|TRBV5-1|few|TRBJ1-2
CASSDTTGQTF
TGCGCCAGCAGCGACACGACAGGGCAGACCTTC
>TRBD1|TRBV6-2/TRBV6-3|NA|TRBJ1-2
CASSYSEQGTVGYTF
TGTGCCAGCAGTTACTCCGAACAGGGGACGGTTGGCTACACCTTC
>NA|TRBV13|once|TRBJ2-3
CASSPRGAGAPDTQYF
TGTGCCAGCAGCCCGAGAGGGGCGGGGGCCCCAGATACGCAGTATTTT
>NA|TRBV25-1|NA|TRBJ1-2
CASSEVQARYGYTF
TGTGCCAGCAGTGAGGTACAGGCCAGATATGGCTACACCTTC